Listed below are T cell receptor beta chains from one sample, sequenced in a study of regulatory T cells in long-lasting Graves disease. MiXCR, run by TCRdb on the multiplex PCR reads, gives a single entry per CDR3 protein. The profile shows around 460,000 distinct CDR3 sequences, approximately 14% of them singletons. These sequences were also reported in another study, on T cells in Graves' hyperthyroidism and ophthalmopathy.

The specimen was peripheral blood mononuclear cells (PBMCs), collected at new diagnosis, from a patient treated with antithyroid drugs. These receptors were taken from a woman aged 50 to 65 with Graves disease. Each CDR3 is given with its conserved first and last residue. D genes are given only for firm matches. A row's size may be missing; if present it is once, few, many or a size class.

>TRBD1|TRBJ1-2|-|TRBV28
CASSWTGWAGYTF
TGTGCCAGCAGTTGGACAGGCTGGGCAGGCTACACCTTC
>-|TRBJ1-6|-|TRBV6-1
CASSEGFVKGYNSPLHF
TGTGCCAGCAGTGAAGGGTTTGTGAAGGGGTATAATTCACCCCTCCACTTT
>-|TRBJ2-3|few|TRBV29-1
CSVSGAPRSGTDTQYF
TGCAGCGTGTCCGGGGCCCCCCGATCTGGCACAGATACGCAGTATTTT
>-|TRBJ2-5|many|TRBV10-2
CASSEGETQYF
TGCGCCAGCAGTGAGGGGGAGACCCAGTACTTC
>TRBD2|TRBJ2-1|few|TRBV6-9
CASSYPEDTASGGSTYNEQFF
TGTGCCAGCAGTTACCCGGAGGACACCGCTAGCGGGGGGTCGACTTACAATGAGCAGTTCTTC
>-|TRBJ2-7|many|TRBV7-8
CASSLARIWTYEQYF
TGTGCCAGCAGCTTAGCGCGAATCTGGACCTACGAGCAGTACTTC
>-|TRBJ2-7|many|TRBV24-1
CATSDFQQSHGQYF
TGTGCCACCAGTGATTTCCAGCAGTCCCATGGGCAGTACTTC
>-|TRBJ2-7|many|TRBV29-1
CSVLPTYSSEQYF
TGCAGCGTCCTCCCAACCTACTCTTCCGAGCAGTACTTC
>TRBD2|TRBJ2-1|-|TRBV7-2
CASTREREEVGNEQFF
TGTGCCAGCACCAGAGAGCGGGAGGAGGTGGGGAATGAGCAGTTCTTC
>TRBD2|TRBJ2-1|-|TRBV4-2
CASSQDGGGLAGVAEQFF
TGTGCCAGCAGCCAAGATGGGGGGGGACTAGCGGGAGTTGCTGAGCAGTTCTTC
>-|TRBJ1-1|many|TRBV28
CASSLVTALNTEAFF
TGTGCCAGCAGTTTAGTTACAGCCTTGAACACTGAAGCTTTCTTT
>TRBD1|TRBJ1-1|-|TRBV5-1
CASSSQGGAPSLEAFF
TGCGCCAGCAGCTCCCAGGGGGGGGCACCGTCCTTGGAAGCTTTCTTT
>-|TRBJ2-7|many|TRBV28
CASSADRLLRAYEQYF
TGTGCCAGCAGCGCGGACCGACTTCTGAGGGCCTACGAGCAGTACTTC
>-|TRBJ1-5|few|TRBV5-5
CASSFLGGGQPQHF
TGTGCCAGCAGCTTTTTGGGGGGTGGACAGCCCCAGCATTTT
>-|TRBJ2-1|many|TRBV7-9
CASSPIRGSNSEQFF
TGTGCCAGCAGCCCAATCCGGGGCTCCAACTCTGAGCAGTTCTTC
>TRBD2|TRBJ2-2|few|TRBV3-1
CASSEPGLVVTGELFF
TGTGCCAGCAGCGAACCGGGACTAGTAGTCACCGGGGAGCTGTTTTTT
>TRBD2|TRBJ2-5|few|TRBV29-1
CSVEDWVGGQETQYF
TGCAGCGTTGAAGATTGGGTGGGAGGGCAAGAGACCCAGTACTTC
>TRBD2|TRBJ2-7|-|TRBV7-9
CASFPSGRTPYEQYF
TGTGCCAGCTTTCCTAGCGGGAGGACCCCCTACGAGCAGTACTTC
>-|TRBJ2-7|-|TRBV7-2
CASSLGLVVVANYEQYF
TGTGCCAGCAGCTTAGGACTAGTTGTGGTAGCCAACTACGAGCAGTACTTC
>TRBD2|TRBJ2-1|many|TRBV28
CASSTPGLAGTNEQFF
TGTGCCAGCAGTACCCCGGGACTAGCGGGAACCAATGAGCAGTTCTTC
>-|TRBJ2-7|many|TRBV12-3/TRBV12-4
CASSLAPNEQYF
TGTGCCAGCAGTTTAGCGCCGAACGAGCAGTACTTC
>TRBD1|TRBJ1-5|-|TRBV5-5
CASSQNRDRGGNQPQHF
TGTGCCAGCAGCCAGAACCGGGACAGGGGAGGCAATCAGCCCCAGCATTTT
>TRBD1|TRBJ1-5|few|TRBV2
CASRPDRGLYQPQHF
TGTGCCAGCAGACCCGACAGGGGGCTGTATCAGCCCCAGCATTTT
>TRBD2|TRBJ2-1|-|TRBV11-1
CASSHIKAGGRNEQFF
TGTGCCAGCAGCCATATCAAAGCGGGAGGTCGCAATGAGCAGTTCTTC
>TRBD2|TRBJ2-5|-|TRBV20-1
CSARGGVASGRAAKETQYF
TGCAGTGCTAGAGGGGGGGTGGCTAGCGGGAGGGCCGCGAAAGAGACCCAGTACTTC
>-|TRBJ2-1|many|TRBV28
CASITGGPGSSYNEQFF
TGTGCCAGCATTACCGGGGGACCGGGAAGCTCCTACAATGAGCAGTTCTTC
>TRBD1|TRBJ2-1|many|TRBV7-8
CASSLGRTGPSYNEQFF
TGTGCCAGCAGCTTAGGTAGGACAGGGCCATCCTACAATGAGCAGTTCTTC
>TRBD1|TRBJ1-6|-|TRBV12-3/TRBV12-4
CASSPRAGGQYNSPLHF
TGTGCCAGCAGCCCCCGGGCAGGGGGACAATATAATTCACCCCTCCACTTT
>TRBD2|TRBJ2-2|few|TRBV5-1
CASSSGAGDVGELFF
TGCGCCAGCAGCTCGGGAGCGGGAGATGTCGGGGAGCTGTTTTTT
>-|TRBJ2-2|few|TRBV7-9
CASSLERITGELFF
TGTGCCAGCAGCTTAGAGAGAATCACCGGGGAGCTGTTTTTT
>TRBD1|TRBJ1-3|few|TRBV24-1
CATSEPGQGLWFGNTIYF
TGTGCCACCAGTGAACCGGGACAGGGTCTCTGGTTTGGAAACACCATATATTTT
>TRBD2|TRBJ2-1|-|TRBV6-1
CASSQEGLAGYEQFF
TGTGCCAGCAGTCAAGAGGGACTAGCGGGATATGAGCAGTTCTTC
>-|TRBJ2-7|many|TRBV27
CASMPFGDAYEQYF
TGTGCCAGCATGCCTTTTGGTGACGCCTACGAGCAGTACTTC
>-|TRBJ2-5|many|TRBV6-5
CASSYTVDQETQYF
TGTGCCAGCAGTTATACAGTTGACCAAGAGACCCAGTACTTC
>TRBD2|TRBJ2-5|once|TRBV9
CASSVGGGGQETQYF
TGTGCCAGCAGCGTAGGGGGGGGAGGCCAAGAGACCCAGTACTTC
>-|TRBJ1-3|-|TRBV5-1
CASSLDPAGNTIYF
TGCGCCAGCAGCTTGGATCCAGCTGGAAACACCATATATTTT
>-|TRBJ2-3|-|TRBV4-2
CASSQTAGGNGADTQYF
TGTGCCAGCAGCCAGACAGCGGGCGGGAACGGGGCAGATACGCAGTATTTT
>-|TRBJ1-1|many|TRBV18
CASSPPLGGLGTEAFF
TGTGCCAGCTCACCACCATTGGGGGGACTAGGCACTGAAGCTTTCTTT
>TRBD2|TRBJ2-5|-|TRBV25-1
CASSDPPGLATQETQHF
TGTGCCAGCAGTGATCCCCCGGGACTAGCGACACAAGAGACCCAGCACTTC
>-|TRBJ2-7|few|TRBV6-2/TRBV6-3
CASSTPGAAEQYF
TGTGCCAGCAGTACCCCGGGAGCCGCCGAGCAGTACTTC
>-|TRBJ2-5|many|TRBV18
CASSEEREETQYF
TGTGCCAGCTCGGAAGAGAGGGAAGAGACCCAGTACTTC
>TRBD1|TRBJ2-7|many|TRBV6-1
CASSPGTATYEQYF
TGTGCCAGCAGCCCTGGGACAGCGACCTACGAGCAGTACTTC
>TRBD2|TRBJ2-1|-|TRBV5-1
CASSSLAGVVDEQFF
TGCGCCAGCAGCTCCCTAGCGGGAGTTGTCGATGAGCAGTTCTTC
>-|TRBJ2-7|many|TRBV9
CASSVALIDSSYEQYF
TGTGCCAGCAGCGTAGCCTTAATCGACAGCTCCTACGAGCAGTACTTC
>-|TRBJ2-1|many|TRBV11-2
CASSLERLPNEQFF
TGTGCCAGCAGCTTAGAGCGGCTTCCGAATGAGCAGTTCTTC
>TRBD2|TRBJ2-3|many|TRBV28
CASIPSGRNTDTQYF
TGTGCCAGCATCCCTAGCGGGAGAAACACAGATACGCAGTATTTT